Shown below are 22 T cell receptor beta chains from a single sample sequenced in a study of regulatory T cells in long-lasting Graves disease. In building TCR beta libraries, iRepertoire HTBI primers were used together with Arm-PCR of CDR3 regions. One entry per CDR3 protein results from TCRdb running MiXCR on the multiplex PCR reads. The data contain 350,000 to 500,000 distinct CDR3 sequences, around 13% of them singletons. Time point specified: newly diagnosed GD, antithyroid drugs for less than 3 months. Extracted RNA from PBMCs served as the source of the TCR library. The same data also contributed to another study, on T cells in Graves' hyperthyroidism and ophthalmopathy.

Sample: peripheral blood mononuclear cells (PBMCs), taken at new diagnosis, from a patient treated with antithyroid drugs. These receptors all stem from a woman aged 45-60 years with Graves disease.

This clonotype has at least ten counts. The chain has TRBV27 and TRBJ1-1; 9 nucleotides agree with TRBD1. The CDR3 is 13 residues long. V gave up 6 bases and J gave up 5 bases; unmatched junction bases: 4. In germline, CDR1 is MNHEY, CDR2 SMNVEV (reference sequence). This CDR3 is CASRYDRGTEAFF. The CDR3 DNA reads TGTGCCAGCAGATACGACAGGGGGACTGAAGCTTTCTTT.

The table lists this clonotype with many counts. The V gene is TRBV28, the J gene TRBJ2-7; 7 bases line up with TRBD1. Trimming removed 4 bases from V and 0 bases from J; junction bases left unmatched: 9. The CDR3 spans 16 residues. Germline values: CDR1 MDHEN, CDR2 SYDVKM. CDR3 loop: CASSYGTVVGSYEQYF. DNA for the CDR3: TGTGCCAGCAGTTACGGGACAGTGGTGGGCTCCTACGAGCAGTACTTC.

This clonotype was detected many times. The V and J genes are TRBV5-1 and TRBJ2-3; D may be TRBD1 (6 bases). V gave up 0 bases and J gave up 4 bases, with 6 bases separating them. This CDR3 comprises 13 residues. Germline V CDR1 and CDR2: SGHRS, YFSETQ. The CDR3 is CASSLDRADTQYF. DNA for the CDR3: TGCGCCAGCAGCTTGGACAGGGCAGATACGCAGTATTTT.

This clonotype showed up many times. One end of the junction fails to match germline, which may point to a read error. The chain combines TRBV7-7 with TRBJ2-5; D possibly corresponds to TRBD1 (6 bases). Germline CDR1 reads SSHAT; CDR2 reads FNYEAQ (reference sequence). This CDR3 spans 14 amino acids. The CDR3 loop reads CASSQRQDQETQYF. CDR3 DNA sequence: TGTGCTAGCAGCCAAAGACAGGACCAAGAGACCCAGTACTTC.

J is TRBJ1-1 and V is TRBV29-1, with a tentative D call TRBD1 (5 bases). The CDR3 runs 13 residues. Trimming shortened V by 4 bases and J by 0 bases, and 9 bases separated the two germline ends. Per the germline V gene, CDR1 is SQVTM and CDR2 is ANQGSEA. The chain's CDR3 is CSVVRQMNTEAFF. In nucleotides, the CDR3 is TGCAGCGTTGTTCGACAGATGAACACTGAAGCTTTCTTT.

This clonotype has a count of ten or more. V is TRBV11-2 and J is TRBJ2-1; 8 nucleotides agree with TRBD2. The closer fit of TRBJ2-5 to the DNA end suggests the J call may be wrong. The CDR3 has 16 residues. Germline CDR1 reads SGHAT; CDR2 reads FQNNGV. The CDR3 DNA sequence: TGTGCCAGCAGCTTTCTTTCAGCGGGAGTCGGAGAGACCCAGTACTTC. Translated: CASSFLSAGVGETQYF.

This clonotype was detected a few times. The chain combines TRBV12-3 or TRBV12-4 with TRBJ2-1; the D is unclear. The CDR3 contains 14 residues. V lost 3 bases and J lost 5, with 11 bases in between. The CDR3 bases are TGTGCCAGCAGTTTTTTCGGGCAACACAATGAGCAGTTCTTC. Translation: CASSFFGQHNEQFF.

This clonotype showed up many times. The genes are TRBV12-3 or TRBV12-4 and TRBJ1-5; D call uncertain. The V end was cut by 5 bases, the J end by 4 bases, with 6 bases between. This CDR3 is built from 12 residues. CDR3 residues: CASSQANQPQHF. The CDR3 nucleotides are TGTGCCAGCAGTCAAGCAAATCAGCCCCAGCATTTT.

This clonotype has a count of ten or more. This chain uses TRBV24-1 with TRBJ1-5; D ambiguous. Germline V gives CDR1 KGHDR, CDR2 SFDVKD. Trimming left V 4 bases short and J 4 bases short, with 7 bases between. This CDR3 has 13 residues. CDR3 region: CATSDGLNQPQHF. As DNA, the CDR3 is TGTGCCACCAGTGACGGGCTTAATCAGCCCCAGCATTTT.

The V gene is TRBV3-1, the J gene TRBJ1-3; no definite D call. Trimming took 0 bases from V and 2 from J, leaving 11 bases between them. The CDR3 covers 16 residues. Per germline, CDR1 LGHDT and CDR2 YNNKEL (reference sequence). CDR3 protein: CASSQDSGFAGNTIYF. The CDR3 bases are TGTGCCAGCAGCCAAGACTCAGGTTTCGCTGGAAACACCATATATTTT.

Notes on this clonotype: A read error may be the cause here, since a much bigger clone is one base away. This rearrangement joins TRBV2 to TRBJ2-3; TRBD2 agrees at 9 bases. Germline V gives CDR1 SNHLY, CDR2 FYNNEI. V lost 3 bases and J lost 2; bases outside the gene matches: 9. This CDR3 has 17 residues. The CDR3 DNA is TGTGCCAGCAGTGATAGCGCGGGAGGGACTTACACAGATACGCAGTATTTT. Protein product: CASSDSAGGTYTDTQYF.

This clonotype has a count of ten or more. The chain is built from TRBV5-1 and TRBJ2-1; TRBD1 agrees at 10 bases. V shed 7 bases, J shed 8 bases, and the junction held 9 bases outside the gene matches. The CDR3 sequence is 14 residues long. CDR1 SGHRS and CDR2 YFSETQ come from the germline V gene. Here the CDR3 reads CASRRDRGVDEQFF. The CDR3 DNA reads as TGCGCCAGCCGCAGGGACAGGGGAGTCGATGAGCAGTTCTTC.

Ten or more counts support this clonotype. The J gene is TRBJ2-1, the V gene TRBV29-1; 11 bases line up with TRBD2. The germline CDR1 and CDR2 sequences are SQVTM and ANQGSEA. The trim removed 7 bases at V and 4 bases at J, leaving 9 bases unmatched. CDR3 size: 15 residues. The CDR3 sequence is CSANLAGGLYNEQFF. CDR3 nucleotides: TGCAGCGCAAACCTAGCGGGAGGACTGTACAATGAGCAGTTCTTC.

This clonotype was recorded at least ten times. This chain joins TRBV2 and TRBJ1-1; D gene uncertain. V dropped 0 bases and J dropped 2 bases, with 7 bases sitting between them. This CDR3 comprises 14 residues. CDR1 is SNHLY and CDR2 is FYNNEI in the germline V gene. The CDR3, as DNA: TGTGCCAGCAGTGAAGCGGGAGAAAACACTGAAGCTTTCTTT. It codes for CASSEAGENTEAFF.

This clonotype was recorded at least ten times. The V call is TRBV2, the J call TRBJ2-7; 9 nucleotides line up with TRBD2. Germline lookup yields CDR1 SNHLY and CDR2 FYNNEI. With V trimmed by 7 bases and J by 6 bases, 4 bases remained unmatched. This CDR3 is built from 12 residues. CDR3 sequence: CASNSGSLEQYF. The CDR3 DNA reads as TGTGCCAGCAATAGCGGGAGCCTCGAGCAGTACTTC.

Turning to this clonotype: This may be a read error: a much more frequent sequence differs by one nucleotide. The genes are TRBV7-3 and TRBJ2-3; D is ambiguous. The DNA end favors TRBJ1-5, so the J call may be wrong. Germline loops: CDR1 SGHTA, CDR2 FQGTGA. This CDR3 spans 14 amino acids. The CDR3 bases are TGTGCCAGCAGCTTAAGTAGCATCACAGATACGCAGCATTTT. This gives the protein CASSLSSITDTQHF.

This clonotype occurred a few times. The V and J genes are TRBV29-1 and TRBJ2-1, with 7 nucleotides matching TRBD2. Losses at the gene ends were 3 bases for V and 1 base for J; bases not matched to a gene: 9. This CDR3 comprises 16 residues. Germline assignment: CDR1 SQVTM and CDR2 ANQGSEA. CDR3 loop: CSVERGSPHSYNEQFF. DNA of the CDR3: TGCAGCGTTGAGCGCGGGAGCCCCCATTCCTACAATGAGCAGTTCTTC.

This clonotype was picked up many times. The V and J genes are TRBV28 and TRBJ2-2; 8 nucleotides match TRBD2. Germline V gene lookup returns CDR1 MDHEN and CDR2 SYDVKM. The CDR3 has 19 residues. Trimming cost V 6 bases and J 1 base; bases outside gene matches: 16. Here the CDR3 DNA reads TGTGCCAGCAGCCCCAGCGGGAGTAGGCAAAATTGGAACACCGGGGAGCTGTTTTTT. It encodes CASSPSGSRQNWNTGELFF.

There are many counts of this clonotype. The rearrangement uses TRBV6-2 or TRBV6-3 and TRBJ2-3, with 7 nucleotides matching TRBD2. This CDR3 is built from 14 residues. V shed 6 bases and J 5 bases; nucleotides not matched to a gene: 8. Germline loops: CDR1 MNHEY, CDR2 SVGEGT. CDR3 sequence (DNA): TGTGCCAGCAGAGAGCGGGGTGGGGTAGATACGCAGTATTTT. This translates into CASRERGGVDTQYF.

Worth noting for this clonotype: Since a much larger clone is just one base distant, this may be a read error. The chain joins TRBV13 to TRBJ2-5, with TRBD2 identical over 13 bases. V lost 4 bases, J lost 11 bases, and 25 bases stayed unmatched. Germline V gene data show CDR1 as PRHDT and CDR2 as FYEKMQ (reference sequence). This CDR3 comprises 20 residues. The CDR3 sequence: CASSSWETGLAGPTYNEQYF. CDR3 in DNA: TGTGCCAGCAGCTCATGGGAGACGGGACTAGCGGGGCCCACCTACAATGAGCAGTACTTC.

There are many counts of this clonotype. The chain carries TRBV10-3 and TRBJ1-1; no clear D gene. The CDR3 contains 12 residues. V was pared by 10 bases and J by 3 bases, with 12 bases between. Per the germline V gene, CDR1 is ENHRY and CDR2 is SYGVKD. In nucleotides, the CDR3 is TGTGCCACCACACTCGGGGACACTGAAGCTTTCTTT. Translated: CATTLGDTEAFF.

This clonotype was observed a handful of times. The chain couples TRBV7-9 to TRBJ2-3; possibly TRBD2 for D (5 bases). Trimming shortened V by 5 bases and J by 0 bases, and 15 bases separated the two germline ends. This CDR3 has 16 residues. CDR1 is SEHNR, CDR2 FQNEAQ, per germline (reference sequence). The CDR3 is CASSTRLTISTDTQYF. CDR3 bases: TGTGCCAGCAGCACACGACTAACTATAAGCACAGATACGCAGTATTTT.